The entry below gives a single TCR beta chain sequence along with its context. The record originates from a study of T-cell reconstitution after alpha-beta-depleted transplantation in children. The TCRbeta library was prepared with unique molecular identifiers. TCRdb analysed the PCR reads with MiXCR anew, one entry per CDR3 protein. The sample gives a few hundred thousand distinct CDR3 sequences, approximately 20% of which show up once; approximately 3.8% is in the top ten. Germline V gives CDR1 SGHTA, CDR2 FQGNSA. V lost 5 bases, J lost 2 bases, and 19 bases lay in between. The CDR3 contains 16 residues.

V is TRBV7-2 and J is TRBJ2-7; D unresolved. The clonotype comes from a human donor who donated a stem cell graft to a child with acute myeloid leukemia. Here the sequenced sample was PBMCs from the stem cell graft donor, taken from the stem cell graft. CDR3 protein: CASSPSDPFGPYEQYF. The CDR3, as DNA: TGTGCCAGCAGCCCCTCGGACCCCTTTGGCCCCTACGAGCAGTACTTC.